The next 10 T cell receptor beta chains were all read from a single sample in a study of T-cell memory formation after mild COVID-19. TCRdb re-called the 5' RACE reads through MiXCR, storing one row per CDR3 protein. The sample includes fewer than 700,000 distinct CDR3 sequences, roughly a fifth seen only once; the top ten take approximately 8.4%. Sequences were obtained from PBMCs or a T cell subset sorted from them (not recorded which). The receptor source for this set is an adult woman who had mild COVID-19 (a few samples of this study predate the infection). Cell type and time point are not known.

The chain links TRBV12-3 or TRBV12-4 to TRBJ2-7; D is perhaps TRBD1 (6 bases). The V end lost 1 base, the J end lost 0 bases, and 19 bases lay between the germline ends. This CDR3 region has 18 residues. In nucleotides, the CDR3 is TGTGCCAGCAGTTTAGATAGCTCAGCGGACAGCGGCTCCTACGAGCAGTACTTC. Translating gives CASSLDSSADSGSYEQYF.

This clonotype was detected many times. The V and J genes are TRBV7-8 and TRBJ2-2, with D perhaps matching TRBD1 (6 bases). The germline CDR1 and CDR2 sequences are SGHVS and FQNEAQ. Trimming left V 0 bases short and J 5 bases short, with 13 bases between. The CDR3 runs 16 residues. CDR3 in DNA: TGTGCCAGCAGCTTAGCAAGGGGGATAAGGACCGGGGAGCTGTTTTTT. This sequence encodes CASSLARGIRTGELFF.

This clonotype was seen a few times. J is TRBJ1-3 and V is TRBV11-2, with D hard to call. Trimming removed 8 bases at V and 0 bases at J, with 20 bases between. The CDR3 loop spans 17 amino acids. Germline lookup yields CDR1 SGHAT and CDR2 FQNNGV. The CDR3 loop is CASRLAPGPYSGNTIYF. CDR3 in DNA: TGTGCCAGCCGGCTCGCCCCGGGCCCTTACTCTGGAAACACCATATATTTT.

This clonotype was seen a handful of times. This rearrangement joins TRBV19 to TRBJ1-1, with 10 bases fitting TRBD1. The length of the CDR3 is 14 residues. From germline, CDR1 is LNHDA and CDR2 SQIVND (reference sequence). V trimming: 10 bases; J trimming: 4 bases; junction bases outside the gene matches: 9. CDR3 amino acids: CATEAGTGVTEAFF. In nucleotides, the CDR3 is TGTGCCACTGAAGCCGGGACAGGGGTCACTGAAGCTTTCTTT.

This clonotype was found a few times. This chain links TRBV9 with TRBJ2-1; 10 bases match TRBD2. The CDR3 is 15 amino acids. CDR1 SGDLS and CDR2 YYNGEE come from the germline V gene. Trimming took 0 bases from V and 8 from J; bases not matched to a gene: 5. The CDR3 region is CASSVASGTSDEQFF. DNA for the CDR3: TGTGCCAGCAGCGTAGCCTCCGGGACTAGCGATGAGCAGTTCTTC.

This clonotype was recorded a few times. The rearrangement joins TRBV4-1 to TRBJ2-2; possible D gene TRBD1, 5 bases. Trimming took 5 bases from V and 6 from J, leaving 13 bases between them. The CDR3 totals 14 residues. Germline CDR1 is MGHRA and CDR2 is YSYEKL. CDR3 sequence: CASSKSLGPGELFF. The CDR3 nucleotides read TGCGCCAGCAGCAAATCCTTGGGGCCCGGGGAGCTGTTTTTT.

This clonotype was detected a few times. The genes are TRBV18 and TRBJ1-5; D may be TRBD1 (5 bases). Germline V gives CDR1 KGHSH, CDR2 LQKENI. V lost 3 bases and J 4 bases, leaving 7 bases between the germline ends. This CDR3 is 13 amino acids long. The CDR3 protein is CASSPAGNQPQHF. CDR3 bases: TGTGCCAGCTCACCGGCAGGGAATCAGCCCCAGCATTTT.

In its sample, this clonotype was seen a few times. The chain links TRBV4-2 to TRBJ1-6; 8 nucleotides line up with TRBD1. Germline V gene lookup returns CDR1 LGHNA and CDR2 YNFKEQ. Trimming removed 0 bases from V and 8 bases from J; junction bases left unmatched: 9. There are 17 residues in the CDR3. In DNA form, the CDR3 reads TGTGCCAGCAGCCAAGAGGCAGGGGGCGTATATGATTCACCCCTCCACTTT. It encodes CASSQEAGGVYDSPLHF.

There are a few counts of this clonotype. The chain couples TRBV3-1 to TRBJ1-1; D uncertain. V gave up 0 bases and J gave up 3 bases, with 14 bases separating them. The CDR3 loop spans 16 amino acids. CDR1 is LGHDT, CDR2 YNNKEL, per germline (reference sequence). This CDR3 reads CASSQDPGPRYTEAFF. CDR3 nucleotides: TGTGCCAGCAGCCAAGATCCCGGACCAAGATACACTGAAGCTTTCTTT.

V is TRBV5-1 and J is TRBJ1-1; no reliable D call. Germline V gene lookup returns CDR1 SGHRS and CDR2 YFSETQ. The germline V and J ends were trimmed by 4 bases and 1 base, with 14 bases remaining between them. CDR3 length: 15 amino acids. CDR3 sequence: CASSPDPGENTEAFF. The CDR3, as DNA: TGCGCCAGCAGCCCCGATCCAGGAGAGAACACTGAAGCTTTCTTT.